The 26 T cell receptor beta chains below come from one sample, sequenced in a study of shared clonotypes between healthy human individuals (TCRdb year 2020). The library came from the immunoSEQ multiplex PCR assay. TCRdb provides this immuneACCESS table in a form limited to in-frame rearrangements. Some clones are lacking; in checked studies, under half of them reflect an unresolved V gene, and why the rest are absent is not known. The sample table contains 980,000 or so clones; only one count was recorded for 60% to 85% of them. Approximately 1.5% of the sample is taken by the ten largest. Sequencing was done on a sample of memory CD4+ T cells sorted from blood. Per the publication, the cell subset or site label means: CD45RA-negative fraction. The source is a young man in good health.

The J gene is TRBJ2-7, the V gene TRBV18; TRBD1 aligns across 7 bases. The CDR3 covers 15 residues. J gave up 2 bases and V 4 bases, and 8 bases lay outside the gene matches. The V gene's germline CDR1 is KGHSH and CDR2 LQKENI. CDR3 sequence (DNA): TGTGCCAGCTCACTATCGGGACAGACGACCTACGAGCAGTACTTC. It translates to CASSLSGQTTYEQYF.

This rearrangement joins TRBV28 to TRBJ2-7; the D call may be TRBD1 or TRBD2 (5 bases each). V was clipped by 5 bases and J by 3 bases, with 14 bases between them. The CDR3 covers 14 residues. Germline CDR1 MDHEN, CDR2 SYDVKM. CDR3 region: CASSQGTRNYEQYF. The CDR3 region has the DNA TGTGCCAGCAGTCAAGGGACGAGGAACTACGAGCAGTACTTC.

The chain couples TRBV5-6 to TRBJ2-5; the D is unclear. Trimming cost V 2 bases and J 1 base, with 15 bases left between them. The CDR3 sequence is 16 residues long. Germline-derived CDR1 and CDR2 are SGHDT and YYEEEE. CDR3 nucleotides: TGTGCCAGCAGCTTACGGGCAGGCGAAACCCAAGAGACCCAGTACTTC. Protein sequence: CASSLRAGETQETQYF.

Here the CDR3 reads CASREGRADVGEKLFF. CDR3 nucleotides: TGTGCCAGCAGAGAGGGCAGGGCGGACGTCGGGGAAAAACTGTTTTTT. The chain links TRBV28 to TRBJ1-4; maybe TRBD1 (5 bases). Germline V gene lookup returns CDR1 MDHEN and CDR2 SYDVKM. The CDR3 is 16 residues long. V was shortened by 6 bases and J by 8 bases, with 22 bases between the two germline ends. Full variable domain (missing parts from reference TRBV28 and TRBJ1-4): DVKVTQSSRYLVKRTGEKVFLECVQDMDHENMFWYRQDPGLGLRLIYFSYDVKMKEKGDIPEGYSVSREKKERFSLILESASTNQTSMYLCASREGRADVGEKLFFGSGTQLSVL.

This clone was detected a few times. This chain connects TRBV30 to TRBJ1-1; a weak D match, TRBD1 (6 bases). In germline, CDR1 is GTSNPN, CDR2 SVGIG (reference sequence). The germline V and J ends were trimmed by 0 bases and 10 bases, with 9 bases remaining between them. The CDR3 totals 11 residues. The CDR3, as DNA: TGTGCCTGGAGTGTGGAGGGGGGAGCTTTCTTT. This sequence encodes CAWSVEGGAFF.

This clone was counted a few times. This chain links TRBV30 with TRBJ1-6, with D perhaps matching TRBD1 (6 bases). Germline V lookup: CDR1 GTSNPN, CDR2 SVGIG (reference sequence). The CDR3 is made up of 13 amino acids. Trimming shortened V by 3 bases and J by 9 bases, and 12 bases separated the two germline ends. The CDR3 DNA is TGTGCCTGGAGCCAGGGGTTCGGTTCACCCCTCCACTTT. Translating gives CAWSQGFGSPLHF.

The chain carries TRBV30 and TRBJ2-3; the match to TRBD2 covers 12 bases. V shed 0 bases and J 7 bases; nucleotides not matched to a gene: 5. This CDR3 contains 15 residues. Per the germline V gene, CDR1 is GTSNPN and CDR2 is SVGIG (reference sequence). The CDR3 region is CAWSVLAGGKNTQYF. The CDR3 DNA is TGTGCCTGGAGTGTACTAGCGGGGGGAAAGAATACGCAGTATTTT.

This sequence joins TRBV5-8 and TRBJ1-1; D uncertain. The CDR3 runs 14 residues. The V and J ends lost 0 bases and 2 bases respectively, with 8 bases between them. The germline V gene has CDR1 SGHTS and CDR2 YDEGEE. The DNA for the CDR3 is TGTGCCAGCAGCTTGGAAAGGGCAAACACTGAAGCTTTCTTT. It codes for CASSLERANTEAFF.

This clone has just a few counts. The gene calls are TRBV6-6 and TRBJ1-2; D is undetermined. CDR1 is MNHNY and CDR2 is SVGAGI in the germline V gene (reference sequence). The CDR3 totals 15 residues. Trimming cost V 5 bases and J 8 bases, with 21 bases left between them. The CDR3 DNA reads as TGTGCCAGCAGTCCCTCCGTAACCCTAGTAGTGGGCTACACCTTC. This codes for CASSPSVTLVVGYTF.

A single count supports this clone. The J gene is TRBJ2-7, the V gene TRBV7-2; TRBD2 matches 7 bases. CDR1 is SGHTA, CDR2 FQGNSA, per germline. This CDR3 comprises 15 residues. The junction had 8 bases not matched to a gene; V was cut back by 1 base and J by 5 bases. The DNA of the CDR3 is TGTGCCAGCAGCTTAGATGTGACTAGCTGGAACGAGCAGTACTTC. This gives the protein CASSLDVTSWNEQYF.

The rearrangement uses TRBV29-1 and TRBJ1-2; 7 bases agree with TRBD1. After removal of 2 bases from V and 5 bases from J, the junction contained 5 bases not matched to a gene. Germline assignment: CDR1 SQVTM and CDR2 ANQGSEA. The CDR3 consists of 13 residues. The CDR3 DNA reads TGCAGCGTTGAACCCGACAGGGAGTATGGCTACACCTTC. Translated: CSVEPDREYGYTF.

The chain links TRBV7-3 to TRBJ2-2, with 7 bases that match TRBD1. The V gene's germline CDR1 is SGHTA and CDR2 FQGTGA. The CDR3 covers 14 residues. The ends lost 5 bases at V and 5 bases at J; junction bases unmatched: 5. The CDR3 DNA reads as TGTGCCAGCAGCCTTACGACAGGGACCGGGGAGCTGTTTTTT. It specifies CASSLTTGTGELFF.

This sequence joins TRBV10-3 and TRBJ1-5, with 9 bases fitting TRBD1. V dropped 10 bases and J dropped 7; count of bases not matched to a gene: 11. The CDR3 contains 14 residues. Germline values: CDR1 ENHRY, CDR2 SYGVKD. In DNA, the CDR3 is TGTGCCACGGCAACACAGGGGGCAAAGCAGCCCCAGCATTTT. Its translation is CATATQGAKQPQHF.

This clone was recorded only once. The chain joins TRBV7-9 to TRBJ2-1; 10 bases map to TRBD2. Germline V gene lookup returns CDR1 SEHNR and CDR2 FQNEAQ (reference sequence). CDR3 length equals 18 residues. J lost 9 bases, V lost 5 bases, and 19 bases had no gene match. DNA of the CDR3: TGTGCCAGCAGCCACCGTCTCCTAGCGGGGGCCATCGTCCCTGAGCAGTTCTTC. It encodes CASSHRLLAGAIVPEQFF.

The chain couples TRBV5-1 to TRBJ2-1; possibly TRBD2 for D (5 bases). The V end lost 0 bases, the J end lost 6 bases, and 13 bases lay between the germline ends. Germline CDR1 is SGHRS and CDR2 is YFSETQ. The CDR3 loop spans 15 amino acids. The DNA for the CDR3 is TGCGCCAGCAGCTTGGAGGCTAGCCGCGTCAATGAGCAGTTCTTC. Translated: CASSLEASRVNEQFF. Filled out from reference TRBV5-1 and TRBJ2-1, the complete variable domain reads KAGVTQTPRYLIKTRGQQVTLSCSPISGHRSVSWYQQTPGQGLQFLFEYFSETQRNKGNFPGRFSGRQFSNSRSEMNVSTLELGDSALYLCASSLEASRVNEQFFGPGTRLTVL.

To note about this clone: The sample has other DNA sequences that encode this CDR3 too. The chain links TRBV5-1 to TRBJ2-3; 8 nucleotides line up with TRBD1. The CDR3 totals 14 residues. Germline CDR1 is SGHRS and CDR2 is YFSETQ. With 4 bases clipped from V and 4 bases from J, the junction kept 5 bases outside the gene matches. CDR3 sequence reads: CASSQDRAPDTQYF. DNA of the CDR3: TGCGCCAGCAGCCAGGACAGGGCACCAGATACGCAGTATTTT.

This clone was found once. The V call is TRBV10-3, the J call TRBJ2-7, with TRBD1 matching over 9 bases. The CDR3 has 14 amino acids. CDR1 ENHRY and CDR2 SYGVKD come from the germline V gene. V dropped 7 bases and J dropped 6; count of bases not matched to a gene: 10. CDR3 DNA: TGTGCCATCACCCCAGGACAGGGGCCCAGCGAGCAGTACTTC. Translating gives CAITPGQGPSEQYF.

The V call is TRBV14, the J call TRBJ1-4; D call uncertain. The CDR3 is 15 amino acids. The V and J ends lost 4 bases and 2 bases respectively, with 11 bases between them. Per the germline V gene, CDR1 is SGHDN and CDR2 is FVKESK. CDR3 in DNA: TGTGCCAGCAGCCGGGCGGGAACTACTAATGAAAAACTGTTTTTT. Its protein product is CASSRAGTTNEKLFF. Complete variable domain (other parts from reference TRBV14 and TRBJ1-4): EAGVTQFPSHSVIEKGQTVTLRCDPISGHDNLYWYRRVMGKEIKFLLHFVKESKQDESGMPNNRFLAERTGGTYSTLKVQPAELEDSGVYFCASSRAGTTNEKLFFGSGTQLSVL.

This clone was counted a few times. The chain uses TRBV11-2 and TRBJ1-4; TRBD1 aligns across 7 bases. CDR1 and CDR2 (germline): SGHAT, FQNNGV. With V trimmed by 3 bases and J by 8 bases, 12 bases remained unmatched. The CDR3 totals 16 residues. DNA for the CDR3: TGTGCCAGCAGCTTCCAGGGAACAGGGGTATACGAAAAACTGTTTTTT. It specifies CASSFQGTGVYEKLFF.

J is TRBJ2-7 and V is TRBV7-9; 10 positions agree with TRBD2. CDR1 and CDR2 (germline): SEHNR, FQNEAQ (reference sequence). The CDR3 contains 15 residues. V shed 5 bases and J 0 bases; nucleotides not matched to a gene: 4. CDR3: CASSLTSGNSYEQYF. The CDR3 DNA reads as TGTGCCAGCAGCCTAACTAGCGGGAACTCCTACGAGCAGTACTTC.

The J gene is TRBJ1-5, the V gene TRBV25-1; D remains ambiguous. The CDR3 loop spans 13 amino acids. The V end lost 10 bases, the J end lost 4 bases, and 14 bases lay between the germline ends. CDR1 and CDR2 (germline): MGHDK, SYGVNS. The CDR3 DNA reads TGTGCCACCTCAGACGGTTTTAATCAGCCCCAGCATTTT. As protein: CATSDGFNQPQHF.

This clone was recorded only once. The rearrangement joins TRBV5-6 to TRBJ2-2; D may be TRBD2 (5 bases). The V and J ends lost 4 bases and 4 bases respectively, with 14 bases between them. Germline-derived CDR1 and CDR2 are SGHDT and YYEEEE. CDR3 size: 15 residues. CDR3 in amino acids: CASSPPGWGTGELFF. The CDR3 DNA reads TGTGCCAGCAGCCCCCCGGGGTGGGGCACCGGGGAGCTGTTTTTT.

This sequence joins TRBV11-2 and TRBJ2-5; 8 bases fit TRBD1. The V segment lost 0 bases and the J segment 5 bases; nucleotides outside the gene matches: 8. CDR3 length equals 16 residues. CDR1 SGHAT and CDR2 FQNNGV come from the germline V gene. The CDR3 loop is CASSLDARTGFETQYF. In nucleotides, the CDR3 is TGTGCCAGCAGCTTAGACGCTAGGACAGGGTTCGAGACCCAGTACTTC.

This chain joins TRBV5-1 and TRBJ1-5; weak D call: TRBD1 (5 bases). Germline loops: CDR1 SGHRS, CDR2 YFSETQ. The CDR3 has 16 amino acids. The V and J ends lost 0 bases and 4 bases respectively, with 14 bases between them. In DNA, the CDR3 is TGCGCCAGCAGCTTGGTAGAGGGGAGATTGAATCAGCCCCAGCATTTT. Its protein product is CASSLVEGRLNQPQHF.

The V call is TRBV28, the J call TRBJ1-5; possibly TRBD1 for D (6 bases). The CDR3 length is 15 residues. Deletions cut 3 bases from V and 4 bases from J, with 13 bases between. Looked up from germline, CDR1 is MDHEN and CDR2 is SYDVKM. The CDR3 is CASSFFTGSNQPQHF. In DNA, the CDR3 is TGTGCCAGCAGTTTCTTTACAGGGTCAAATCAGCCCCAGCATTTT.

This clone was seen repeatedly, ten times or more. The chain recombines TRBV30 with TRBJ1-2, with 8 bases lining up with TRBD1. V was pared by 0 bases and J by 8 bases, with 8 bases of the junction left unmatched. This CDR3 comprises 14 residues. Germline loops: CDR1 GTSNPN, CDR2 SVGIG (reference sequence). The DNA for the CDR3 is TGTGCCTGGAGTGTACTAGGACAGGGAGAAGGCTACACCTTC. Its translation is CAWSVLGQGEGYTF.